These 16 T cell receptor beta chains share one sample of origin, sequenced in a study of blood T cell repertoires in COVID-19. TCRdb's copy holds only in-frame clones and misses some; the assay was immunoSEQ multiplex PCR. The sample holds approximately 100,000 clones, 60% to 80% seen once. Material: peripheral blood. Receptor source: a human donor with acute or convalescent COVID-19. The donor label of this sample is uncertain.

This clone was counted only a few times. CDR3 residues: CASSQGQGASSYNSPLHF. The CDR3 coding sequence is TGTGCCAGCAGCCAAGGACAGGGGGCTAGCTCCTATAATTCACCCCTCCACTTT. V is TRBV3-1 (or the pseudogene TRBV3-2) and J is TRBJ1-6; the match to TRBD1 covers 10 bases. The CDR3 runs to 18 residues. The junction had 3 bases not matched to a gene; V was cut back by 1 base and J by 0 bases. Per the germline V gene, CDR1 is LGHDT and CDR2 is YNNKEL (reference sequence).

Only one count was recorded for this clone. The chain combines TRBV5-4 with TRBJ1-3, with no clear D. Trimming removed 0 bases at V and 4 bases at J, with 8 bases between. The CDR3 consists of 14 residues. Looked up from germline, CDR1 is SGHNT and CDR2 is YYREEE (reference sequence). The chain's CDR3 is CASSLAGLGNTIYF. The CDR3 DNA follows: TGTGCCAGCAGCTTGGCGGGGTTAGGAAACACCATATATTTT.

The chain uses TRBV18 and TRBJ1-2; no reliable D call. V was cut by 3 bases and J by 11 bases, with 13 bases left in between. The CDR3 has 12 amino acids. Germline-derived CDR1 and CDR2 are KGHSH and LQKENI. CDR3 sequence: CASSPDKIEYTF. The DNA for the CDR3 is TGTGCCAGCTCACCTGACAAGATCGAATACACCTTC. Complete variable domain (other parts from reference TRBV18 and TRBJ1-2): NAGVMQNPRHLVRRRGQEARLRCSPMKGHSHVYWYRQLPEEGLKFMVYLQKENIIDESGMPKERFSAEFPKEGPSILRIQQVVRGDSAAYFCASSPDKIEYTFGSGTRLTVV.

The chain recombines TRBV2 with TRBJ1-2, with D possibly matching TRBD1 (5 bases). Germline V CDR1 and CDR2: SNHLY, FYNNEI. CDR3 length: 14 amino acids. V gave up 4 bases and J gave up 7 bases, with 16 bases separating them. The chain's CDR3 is CASSGGGYYGGYTF. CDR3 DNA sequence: TGTGCCAGCAGTGGGGGGGGTTATTATGGTGGCTACACCTTC.

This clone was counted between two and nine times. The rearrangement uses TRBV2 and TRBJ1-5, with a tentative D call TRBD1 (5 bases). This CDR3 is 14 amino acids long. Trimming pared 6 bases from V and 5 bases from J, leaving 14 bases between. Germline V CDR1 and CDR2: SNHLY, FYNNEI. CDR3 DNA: TGTGCCAGCAGGGCGACAGACGCCCATCAGCCCCAGCATTTT. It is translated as CASRATDAHQPQHF.

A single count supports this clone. This chain's CDR3 is CSVEAQGGSYYNEQFF. CDR3 sequence (DNA): TGCAGCGTTGAAGCCCAGGGGGGCTCCTACTACAATGAGCAGTTCTTC. The J gene is TRBJ2-1, the V gene TRBV29-1, with D possibly matching TRBD1 (7 bases). The CDR3 has 16 residues. The germline V gene encodes CDR1 SQVTM and CDR2 ANQGSEA. Trimming shortened V by 1 base and J by 3 bases, and 16 bases separated the two germline ends.

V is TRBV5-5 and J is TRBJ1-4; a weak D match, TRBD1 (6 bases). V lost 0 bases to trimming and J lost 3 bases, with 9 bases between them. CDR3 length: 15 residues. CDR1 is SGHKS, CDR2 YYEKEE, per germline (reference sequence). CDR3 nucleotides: TGTGCCAGCAGCTTGGCCGGGACATCTAATGAAAAACTGTTTTTT. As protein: CASSLAGTSNEKLFF.

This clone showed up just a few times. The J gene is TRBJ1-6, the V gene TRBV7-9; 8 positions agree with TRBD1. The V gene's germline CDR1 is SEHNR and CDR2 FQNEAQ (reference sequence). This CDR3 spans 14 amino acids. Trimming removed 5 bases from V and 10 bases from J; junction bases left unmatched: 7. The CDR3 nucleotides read TGTGCCAGCAGCCCCGGGACAGGAGGGTCACCCCTCCACTTT. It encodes CASSPGTGGSPLHF.

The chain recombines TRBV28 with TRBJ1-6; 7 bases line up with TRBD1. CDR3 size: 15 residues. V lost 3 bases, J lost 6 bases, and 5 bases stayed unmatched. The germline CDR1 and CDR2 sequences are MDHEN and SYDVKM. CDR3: CASSFSQGGNSPLHF. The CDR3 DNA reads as TGTGCCAGCAGTTTCTCCCAGGGGGGTAATTCACCCCTCCACTTT. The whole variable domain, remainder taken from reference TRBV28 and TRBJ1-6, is DVKVTQSSRYLVKRTGEKVFLECVQDMDHENMFWYRQDPGLGLRLIYFSYDVKMKEKGDIPEGYSVSREKKERFSLILESASTNQTSMYLCASSFSQGGNSPLHFGNGTRLTVT.

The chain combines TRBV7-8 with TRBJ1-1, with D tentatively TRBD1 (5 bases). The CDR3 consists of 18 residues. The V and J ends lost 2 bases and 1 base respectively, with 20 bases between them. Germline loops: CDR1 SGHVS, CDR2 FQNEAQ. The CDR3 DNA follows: TGTGCCAGCAGCTTATGGCAGGGAACCCCGACGCGGAACACTGAAGCTTTCTTT. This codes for CASSLWQGTPTRNTEAFF. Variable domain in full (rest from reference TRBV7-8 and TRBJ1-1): GAGVSQSPRYKVAKRGQDVALRCDPISGHVSLFWYQQALGQGPEFLTYFQNEAQLDKSGLPSDRFFAERPEGSVSTLKIQRTQQEDSAVYLCASSLWQGTPTRNTEAFFGQGTRLTVV.

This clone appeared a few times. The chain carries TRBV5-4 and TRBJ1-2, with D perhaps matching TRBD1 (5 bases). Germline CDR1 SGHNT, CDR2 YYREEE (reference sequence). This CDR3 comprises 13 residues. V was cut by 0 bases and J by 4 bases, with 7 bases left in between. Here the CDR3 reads CASSLDRSYGYTF. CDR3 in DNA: TGTGCCAGCAGCTTGGACAGGAGCTATGGCTACACCTTC.

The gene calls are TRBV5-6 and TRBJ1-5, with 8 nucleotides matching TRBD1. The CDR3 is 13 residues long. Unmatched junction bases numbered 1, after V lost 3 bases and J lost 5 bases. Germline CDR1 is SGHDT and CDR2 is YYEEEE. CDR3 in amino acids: CASSSDRDQPQHF. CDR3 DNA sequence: TGTGCCAGCAGCTCGGACAGGGATCAGCCCCAGCATTTT.

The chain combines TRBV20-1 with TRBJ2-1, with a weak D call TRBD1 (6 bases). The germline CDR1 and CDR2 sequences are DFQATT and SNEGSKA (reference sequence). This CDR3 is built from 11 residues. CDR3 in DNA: TGCGGGTTCCGGGACAACTATGAGCAGTTCTTC. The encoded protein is CGFRDNYEQFF.

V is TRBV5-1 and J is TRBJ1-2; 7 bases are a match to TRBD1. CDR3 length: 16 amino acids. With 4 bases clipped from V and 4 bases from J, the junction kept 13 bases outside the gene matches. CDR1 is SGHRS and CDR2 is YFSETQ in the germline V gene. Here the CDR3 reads CASSSGGRDSSYGYTF. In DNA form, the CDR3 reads TGCGCCAGCAGCAGCGGGGGGCGGGACAGCTCCTATGGCTACACCTTC.

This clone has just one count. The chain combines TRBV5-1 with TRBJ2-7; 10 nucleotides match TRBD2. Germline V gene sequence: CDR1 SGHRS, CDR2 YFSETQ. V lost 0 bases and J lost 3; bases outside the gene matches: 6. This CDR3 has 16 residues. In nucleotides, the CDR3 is TGCGCCAGCAGCTTGGGAGCTCTAGCGGGGGTCTACGAGCAGTACTTC. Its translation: CASSLGALAGVYEQYF.

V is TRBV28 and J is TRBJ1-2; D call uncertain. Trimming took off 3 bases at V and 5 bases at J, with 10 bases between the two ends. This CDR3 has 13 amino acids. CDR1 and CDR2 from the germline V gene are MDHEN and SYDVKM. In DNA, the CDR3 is TGTGCCAGCAGTTTGGGAGGGCGGTATGGCTACACCTTC. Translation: CASSLGGRYGYTF.